Following are 5 T cell receptor beta chains from one sample sequenced in a study of shared clonotypes between healthy human individuals. The method was immunoSEQ multiplex PCR; TCRdb's version includes in-frame clones alone and lacks a portion of them. Of just over 2,000,000 clones detected, 95% appear once; the ten largest clones hold 0.1% to 0.15%. Sequencing input: naive CD4+ T cells sorted from blood. Subset defined: CD45RA+ positively selected. The receptors derive from a man between 18 and 35 years old in good health.

Comment on this clone: The identical CDR3 is also encoded by other nucleotide sequences in the sample. The V gene is TRBV5-1, the J gene TRBJ2-3; no clear D gene. The V end was cut by 0 bases, the J end by 2 bases, with 10 bases between. This CDR3 contains 15 residues. Per germline, CDR1 SGHRS and CDR2 YFSETQ. CDR3 amino acids: CASSLEGRTTDTQYF. DNA of the CDR3: TGCGCCAGCAGCTTGGAGGGTAGAACCACAGATACGCAGTATTTT.

The chain combines TRBV28 with TRBJ1-6; 7 bases are shared with TRBD1. The CDR3 runs 15 residues. Germline-derived CDR1 and CDR2 are MDHEN and SYDVKM. J was trimmed by 10 bases and V by 4 bases; bases with no gene match: 10. In nucleotides, the CDR3 is TGTGCCAGCAGTTCCCGACAGGGACTCGGGTCACCCCTCCACTTT. It encodes CASSSRQGLGSPLHF.

This clone was observed a single time. CDR3 bases: TGCGCCAGCAGTACCTTGACTAGCGATTTCACAGATACGCAGTATTTT. Translating it yields CASSTLTSDFTDTQYF. The V call is TRBV10-2, the J call TRBJ2-3, with TRBD2 identical over 8 bases. The CDR3 has 16 residues. Trimming took 5 bases from V and 2 from J; bases not matched to a gene: 9. CDR1 is WSHSY and CDR2 is SAAADI in the germline V gene.

The V call is TRBV30, the J call TRBJ2-7; a possible D gene is TRBD2 (6 bases). This CDR3 spans 13 amino acids. Germline V gives CDR1 GTSNPN, CDR2 SVGIG (reference sequence). V was clipped by 0 bases and J by 6 bases, with 12 bases between them. The CDR3 DNA sequence: TGTGCCTGGAGTGTCGGGGGACCCCTCGAGCAGTACTTC. Amino acid sequence: CAWSVGGPLEQYF. The full variable domain, its missing parts supplied by reference TRBV30 and TRBJ2-7, is SQTIHQWPATLVQPVGSPLSLECTVEGTSNPNLYWYRQAAGRGLQLLFYSVGIGQISSEVPQNLSASRPQDRQFILSSKKLLLSDSGFYLCAWSVGGPLEQYFGPGTRLTVT.

This chain connects TRBV5-6 to TRBJ1-6; D gene unclear. Germline V gene lookup returns CDR1 SGHDT and CDR2 YYEEEE. The CDR3 has 16 amino acids. Trimming took 5 bases from V and 10 from J, leaving 22 bases between them. The CDR3 DNA is TGTGCCAGCAGAAGAACTTCCTCCCTGACACGGTCACCCCTCCACTTT. Translation gives CASRRTSSLTRSPLHF.